Reported below is one T cell receptor beta chain. After extraction with the RNeasy kit, about 0.45 to 1 ug of the RNA was reverse transcribed using random hexamers. Each CDR3 protein is one row after TCRdb ran MiXCR on the immunoSEQ multiplex PCR reads. The sample has tens of thousands of distinct CDR3 sequences; approximately 96% are singletons. The sample comes from a study of CD8 T cells in Susac syndrome. Sequencing was done on a sample of CD8+ T cells from PBMCs. This sequence was found in a human donor with multiple sclerosis.

The DNA of the CDR3 is TGTGCCACCAGCAGAGTTAGGACCCTCGGGGATACGCAGTATTTT. The encoded protein is CATSRVRTLGDTQYF. The chain uses TRBV15 and TRBJ2-3; D remains ambiguous. Per the germline V gene, CDR1 is LNHNV and CDR2 is YYDKDF (reference sequence). The CDR3 consists of 15 residues. V was cut by 1 base and J by 6 bases, with 14 bases left in between.